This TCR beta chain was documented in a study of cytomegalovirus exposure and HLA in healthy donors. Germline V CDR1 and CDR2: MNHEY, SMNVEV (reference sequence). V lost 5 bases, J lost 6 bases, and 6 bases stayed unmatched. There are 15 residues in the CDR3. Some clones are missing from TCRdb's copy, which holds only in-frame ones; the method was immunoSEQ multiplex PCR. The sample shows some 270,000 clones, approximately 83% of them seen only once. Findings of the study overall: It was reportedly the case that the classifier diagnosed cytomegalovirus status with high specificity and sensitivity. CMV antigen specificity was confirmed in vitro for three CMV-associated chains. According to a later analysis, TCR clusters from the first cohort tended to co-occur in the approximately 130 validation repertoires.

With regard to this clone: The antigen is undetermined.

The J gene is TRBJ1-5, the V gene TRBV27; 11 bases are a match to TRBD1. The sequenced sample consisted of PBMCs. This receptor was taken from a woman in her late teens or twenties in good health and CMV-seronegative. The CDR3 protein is CASSPGTGGSQPQHF. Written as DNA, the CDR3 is TGTGCCAGCAGTCCCGGGACAGGGGGAAGTCAGCCCCAGCATTTT.